This T cell receptor beta chain stems from a study of cytomegalovirus exposure and HLA in healthy donors (TCRdb year 2017). At the level of the whole study: According to an earlier analysis of several hundred of the donors, 200 million or so T cells yielded 120 million or so unique TCR beta sequences and roughly 280 Gb of sequence data. All discovery cohort repertoires had been generated using a single sequencing platform. A later genetic analysis took genome-wide SNP genotypes for about 65% of the 666 donors and used that subset as a discovery cohort. The number of typed donors differed by locus: about 620-640 for A, B, C, DRB1 and DQB1; roughly 510 for DQA1; 606 for DPA1; and roughly 470 for DPB1. Among 300 to 500 genotyped donors of the cohort, an average of approximately 240,000 unique TCR beta nucleotide sequences was sequenced per donor, of which approximately 19% were non-productive. The study aimed to test whether signatures of past pathogen exposure could be identified by cataloging public T cell receptors. Of the 300 to 400 genotyped donors, over 65% fell in the genetic ancestry cluster associated with self-reported Caucasian donors. Around 320 gigabases of sequencing data and tens of millions of unique TCR sequences were included in an early release covering around 600 HLA-typed donors. A later analysis re-examined previously published TCR beta repertoires from about 670 donors and added high-resolution HLA genotyping to investigate patterns of TCR occurrence. Alongside the repertoire data, information on donor age, sex, ethnicity and CMV serostatus was compiled. Besides the first cohort of 550 to 750 subjects, a separate validation cohort made up of around 120 different subjects was used. Using immunosequencing, the study profiled T cell repertoires from 666 subjects and related those repertoires to cytomegalovirus serostatus. In an earlier analysis of about 590 of the donors, high-throughput TCR beta sequencing was used to judge whether each TCR beta V gene segment behaved as functional or pseudogenic. Rather than drawing on any new phenotypic data, the later analysis identified candidate immune exposures from TCR beta sequences and the way those sequences occurred across donors. To predict cytomegalovirus infection status, the study brought together high-throughput TCR immunosequencing, statistical association of individual TCRs with disease status, and machine learning. HLA typing included class I and class II loci at four-digit resolution. Four to six DR-DQ haplotypes were handled as single units for association and clustering because linkage in the cohort was strong. The full study reports these points: Specific HLA alleles were associated with over 15,000 TCR beta sequences at a false discovery rate of 0.05 in a later analysis. Several of the top co-occurrence clusters appeared to be linked to parvovirus B19, influenza, CMV and Epstein-Barr virus, according to a later analysis. While some public TCRs were present in many individuals, most TCR sequences turned up only very rarely across donors. The cohort was sequenced for TCR beta chains only, and without alpha or paired-chain data the features that could be detected were limited. Some IMGT-functional V segments, including TRBV6-2 and TRBV6-3, could not be told apart with the 87-base-pair reads, so those segments were excluded. The earlier analysis of nearly 600 of the donors excluded fewer than 20 rarely observed V segments, including chromosome 9 orphons, because counts were too low. It was suggested by the authors that the approach could potentially be generalized to other disease states and immunological phenotypes. In a later genetic analysis, a missense DCLRE1C variant was associated with V-gene and J-gene trimming of TCR beta chains, and the association was replicated in an independent cohort. When HLA alleles, especially DR and DQ, strongly co-occurred, TCR associations were difficult to assign to individual alleles. The classifier was reported to diagnose cytomegalovirus status with high specificity and sensitivity in both the original cohort and the validation cohort. The only immune exposure information available for the cohort was CMV serostatus. In a later genetic analysis, fewer N-insertions in productive TCRs were reported among donors in an Asian-associated ancestry cluster than the roughly 700-donor mean. A later analysis found that TCR association rates varied across HLA loci, with DRB1 alleles showing the most associated TCRs and HLA-C alleles the fewest. In an earlier analysis of roughly 560 of the donors, most TCR beta V segments were observed in productive rearrangements about 87% or about 30% of the time, broadly matching IMGT annotations. Roughly uniform sequencing depth across donors was assumed in presence/absence analyses, although this assumption may not hold. In a later analysis, HLA-associated TCR beta chains showed more clonal expansion and lower generation probabilities than non-associated chains that were equally common. HLA typing was unavailable for some donors at each locus, so association tests used only the typed subset. According to a later analysis, most CMV-associated TCR beta chains appeared to be HLA-restricted, and the HLA associations seemed to be driven largely by CMV exposure. In vitro tests confirmed that a few of the cytomegalovirus-associated TCR beta chains recognize cytomegalovirus antigens. Linkage disequilibrium might explain the correlated functional status among segregating V segments, but an unknown experimental factor could not be excluded. A further reported finding was that TCR beta sequences accurately predicted the HLA-A and HLA-B alleles for most subjects in the first cohort. A cluster of highly shared sequence variants was judged likely to be a technical artifact of the sequencing pipeline. The study listed 150 to 200 TCR beta chains as associated with cytomegalovirus.

Library method: the immunoSEQ multiplex PCR assay. The multiplex PCR relied on a mix of 60 forward primers for TCR Vbeta segments and 13 reverse primers for TCR Jbeta segments. The CDR3 region of rearranged TCR beta genes was amplified from genomic DNA with a multiplex PCR assay. Amplified TCR beta libraries were sequenced as 87-base-pair reads on the Illumina HiSeq System. The paper's data handling went like this. A later analysis counted about 80 million unique TCR beta chains across the 500 to 850 repertoires, and some 11 million of these chains were shared by at least two donors. A nearest-neighbor algorithm error-corrected the raw reads and collapsed the reads into unique sequences, merging closely related sequences to remove PCR and sequencing errors. CDR3 sequences were aligned to IMGT reference sequences to assign V, D and J gene segments. For a sequence to be retained, a match of at least six nucleotides was required to both a V gene segment and a J gene segment. A rearrangement counted as productive if the CDR3 had no stop codons and remained in frame with V and J, and every other rearrangement counted as non-productive. Following IMGT convention, CDR3 was defined as the stretch from the second conserved V-encoded cysteine to the conserved J-encoded phenylalanine. The earlier analysis of about 610 of the donors excluded any sequence lacking an unambiguous match to a single V gene segment. An earlier analysis of just under 600 of the donors called V segments functional above 56.7% productive rearrangements and segregating when the between-donor standard deviation exceeded 5%. To diagnose cytomegalovirus status from the catalog of TCR beta chain sequences, a statistical classification framework was built. A later analysis assigned V and J genes by comparing TCR nucleotide sequences with IMGT/GENE-DB human TR gene sequences. The TCRdist pipeline was used in a later analysis to assign CDR3 sequences and most-parsimonious VDJ recombination scenarios. A later analysis defined each TCR beta chain by its CDR3 amino acid sequence plus V-gene family, and excluded reads lacking a unique V-gene family. In a later analysis, around 600 highly shared, low-generation-probability nucleotide sequences were removed to address suspected cross-contamination and a sequencing artifact. For each public chain, a later analysis derived a clonal expansion index from normalized ranks of inferred template counts within each repertoire. In a later analysis, generation probabilities were computed with a VDJ recombination model fitted to out-of-frame rearrangements, and the resulting probabilities were checked against IGoR. A later analysis scored TCR-TCR, TCR-HLA and TCR-CMV co-occurrence with hypergeometric tests, applying a repertoire-size bias correction to TCR pairs. False discovery rates were estimated in a later analysis by permuting HLA or CMV assignments 20 times. A later analysis grouped co-occurring TCRs with DBSCAN, adding TCRdist sequence similarity when clustering within HLA-allele-positive subsets. Repertoires with fewer than 30,000 or more than 120,000 public chains were left out of co-occurrence clustering, as were several repertoires with anomalous nucleotide sharing. This immuneACCESS table, as held by TCRdb, lists in-frame sequences with V and J called but not all clones. Of the missing ones, under half trace to an unresolved V gene in checked studies; the others have no known cause. V and J calls and clone size follow that table, whereas D and trimming were derived from the DNA. This sample is represented by tens of thousands of clones; under 70% of them were singletons. The ten top clones hold around 5% of the sample.

The cohort was made up of roughly 670 healthy bone marrow donors. Cohort members were all nominally healthy when sampled, although unrecorded immune exposures were likely present. The donor was CMV seropositive and belonged to the group of 250 to 300 seropositive cohort members. A peripheral blood sample was provided by each donor, and peripheral blood mononuclear cells were used for TCR beta sequencing. The Qiagen DNeasy Blood Extraction Kit was used to extract genomic DNA from the blood cell samples. Remarks on this clone: What this receptor recognizes is not known. Per-nucleotide qualities are absent, and no much larger clonotype sits a single base away.

Between the V and J ends, shortened by 8 bases and 4 bases respectively, the junction contains 20 bases. CDR1 and CDR2, per the germline V gene, are SGHTA and FQGNSA. The CDR3 goes from the cysteine to the phenylalanine over 16 residues. Kept here is only the CDR3 DNA, which spans 48 bases and is read in frame from base 1. This receptor was identified in a young man in good health and CMV-seropositive. The chain is assembled from TRBV7-2 and TRBJ2-2; a tentative D match to TRBD1 spans 5 bases. The sample taken for sequencing was PBMCs. In nucleotides, the sequence is TGTGCCAGCGACCCCGCAGGGTCGGGCGTCACCGGGGAGCTGTTTTTT. Translation gives CASDPAGSGVTGELFF.